These 29 T cell receptor beta chains originate from one sample sequenced in a study of OX40 agonist ivuxolimab in advanced cancers. Assay used: immunoSEQ multiplex PCR; TCRdb lists only in-frame clones, some missing. The repertoire holds 20,000 to 25,000 clones, roughly 82% seen once, with roughly 26% in the top ten. Sequenced material: CD4+ or CD8+ T cells sorted from blood, taken in a trial of the OX40 agonist ivuxolimab. These receptors all stem from an adult with an advanced solid tumor such as melanoma, head and neck, liver or kidney cancer.

The chain is built from TRBV6-5 and TRBJ2-5, with 13 bases that match TRBD2. Trimming removed 6 bases from V and 4 bases from J; junction bases left unmatched: 5. Germline CDR1 MNHEY, CDR2 SVGAGI. The CDR3 spans 15 residues. The CDR3 DNA sequence: TGTGCCAGCAGCCGGACTAGCGGGAGCCGAGAGACCCAGTACTTC. It is translated as CASSRTSGSRETQYF.

The V call is TRBV6-1, the J call TRBJ1-1; no firm D call. The CDR3 consists of 13 residues. Trimming removed 6 bases from V and 6 bases from J, with 14 bases in between. Germline V lookup: CDR1 MNHNS, CDR2 SASEGT. In nucleotides, the CDR3 is TGTGCCAGCAGCCAGGTTCCGAGGGCTGAAGCTTTCTTT. Its protein is CASSQVPRAEAFF.

This clone appeared once. V gene TRBV11-2 combines with J gene TRBJ2-4, with D tentatively TRBD1 (5 bases). V was cut by 1 base and J by 8 bases, with 12 bases left in between. From germline, CDR1 is SGHAT and CDR2 FQNNGV. CDR3 length: 14 amino acids. The CDR3 here is CASSLVAGSDIQYF. The CDR3 coding sequence is TGTGCCAGCAGCTTAGTTGCAGGGTCGGACATTCAGTACTTC.

This chain links TRBV29-1 with TRBJ1-4, with 9 bases fitting TRBD1. Trimming cost V 1 base and J 11 bases; bases outside gene matches: 8. Germline V gene lookup returns CDR1 SQVTM and CDR2 ANQGSEA. This CDR3 comprises 14 residues. In DNA, the CDR3 is TGCAGCGTTGAAGTGGGACAGGGTGTCGGCAAACTGTTTTTT. Its protein product is CSVEVGQGVGKLFF.

V usage is TRBV7-9 and J usage is TRBJ1-2; D is ambiguous. The CDR3 has 11 amino acids. Germline V gene sequence: CDR1 SEHNR, CDR2 FQNEAQ (reference sequence). V lost 4 bases and J 7 bases, leaving 7 bases between the germline ends. CDR3 DNA: TGTGCCAGCAGCTATGGGGTTGGCTACACCTTC. This translates into CASSYGVGYTF.

The J gene is TRBJ2-7, the V gene TRBV5-8; D remains ambiguous. Germline V gene data show CDR1 as SGHTS and CDR2 as YDEGEE. Trimming stripped 0 bases from V and 4 bases from J, with 17 bases between. The CDR3 sequence is 16 residues long. This CDR3 is CASSLVHNNSPYEQYF. The CDR3 DNA reads TGTGCCAGCAGCTTGGTACACAACAACTCCCCGTACGAGCAGTACTTC.

The chain employs TRBV10-3 and TRBJ2-7; TRBD2 is a possible D gene (6 bases). The length of the CDR3 is 15 residues. Germline V gives CDR1 ENHRY, CDR2 SYGVKD. The V end was cut by 4 bases, the J end by 5 bases, with 18 bases between. This CDR3 is CAISGAGASRNEQYF. The CDR3 DNA reads TGTGCCATCAGTGGAGCGGGCGCCAGTAGAAACGAGCAGTACTTC.

The chain has TRBV29-1 and TRBJ2-1; 9 bases fit TRBD1. The CDR3 covers 15 residues. Unmatched junction bases numbered 10, after V lost 3 bases and J lost 7 bases. The germline V gene encodes CDR1 SQVTM and CDR2 ANQGSEA. This CDR3 reads CSVDIGDRVENEQFF. Written as DNA, the CDR3 is TGCAGCGTTGATATTGGGGACAGGGTGGAAAATGAGCAGTTCTTC.

The chain combines TRBV5-8 with TRBJ1-5; D perhaps matches TRBD1 (5 bases). Germline V gives CDR1 SGHTS, CDR2 YDEGEE. The V gene lost 0 bases and the J gene lost 7 bases, with 11 bases spanning the gap. The CDR3 has 14 residues. CDR3 protein: CASSLGGTGQPQHF. CDR3 nucleotide sequence: TGTGCCAGCAGCTTGGGGGGGACCGGGCAGCCCCAGCATTTT.

The V gene is TRBV6-4, the J gene TRBJ2-3; 11 bases line up with TRBD1. The trim removed 6 bases at V and 4 bases at J, leaving 6 bases unmatched. This CDR3 is 15 amino acids long. Germline V gene lookup returns CDR1 MRHNA and CDR2 SNTAGT. Here the CDR3 DNA reads TGTGCCAGCAGCCCGGGGGGACAGGGGGCAGATACGCAGTATTTT. The encoded protein is CASSPGGQGADTQYF.

This clone was seen a single time. The chain uses TRBV9 and TRBJ2-7, with 11 bases lining up with TRBD2. Germline V gene lookup returns CDR1 SGDLS and CDR2 YYNGEE. With 4 bases clipped from V and 6 bases from J, the junction kept 9 bases outside the gene matches. The CDR3 is 15 amino acids. The CDR3 reads CASSPSGLAEVEQYF. Here the CDR3 DNA reads TGTGCCAGCAGCCCTTCGGGACTAGCGGAGGTCGAGCAGTACTTC.

The CDR3 sequence is CASSEGPYTYNEQFF. CDR3 DNA: TGTGCCAGCAGTGAAGGCCCCTACACCTACAATGAGCAGTTCTTC. The V call is TRBV2, the J call TRBJ2-1; D gene ambiguous. The CDR3 extends over 15 amino acids. Looked up from germline, CDR1 is SNHLY and CDR2 is FYNNEI. V gave up 1 base and J gave up 2 bases, with 9 bases separating them.

The rearrangement uses TRBV13 and TRBJ2-7, with a possible D match to TRBD1 (6 bases). Trimming stripped 5 bases from V and 2 bases from J, with 19 bases between. Germline CDR1 and CDR2: PRHDT and FYEKMQ (reference sequence). The CDR3 runs to 16 residues. The CDR3 DNA reads as TGTGCCAGCAGCACCGGCCCGGGACATCGAACCTACGAGCAGTACTTC. Its translation is CASSTGPGHRTYEQYF.

The V call is TRBV9, the J call TRBJ2-2; D is ambiguous. Per the germline V gene, CDR1 is SGDLS and CDR2 is YYNGEE. The length of the CDR3 is 11 residues. V was trimmed by 5 bases and J by 6 bases, leaving 5 bases between them. For the CDR3, the DNA is TGTGCCAGCAGTTCGCCCGGGGAGCTGTTTTTT. Amino acids: CASSSPGELFF.

This clone has only a few counts. CDR3 amino acids: CASSSMTGGDYGYTF. The CDR3 DNA follows: TGTGCCAGCAGCTCGATGACAGGGGGCGACTATGGCTACACCTTC. This chain joins TRBV4-2 and TRBJ1-2, with TRBD1 matching over 10 bases. The length of the CDR3 is 15 residues. V trimming: 5 bases; J trimming: 3 bases; junction bases outside the gene matches: 6. Germline loops: CDR1 LGHNA, CDR2 YNFKEQ.

V is TRBV18 and J is TRBJ2-7; 8 bases agree with TRBD2. Per germline, CDR1 KGHSH and CDR2 LQKENI. The V gene end was trimmed by 3 bases and the J gene end by 10 bases; junction bases not matched to a gene: 11. There are 14 residues in the CDR3. CDR3 coding DNA: TGTGCCAGCTCACCTCCGGGGGGGGGTCAGGAACAGTACTTC. It codes for CASSPPGGGQEQYF.

The chain couples TRBV28 to TRBJ2-1, with 8 bases lining up with TRBD2. CDR1 MDHEN and CDR2 SYDVKM come from the germline V gene. The CDR3 covers 14 residues. The V gene end was trimmed by 3 bases and the J gene end by 4 bases; junction bases not matched to a gene: 2. CDR3 loop: CASSFAGGYNEQFF. The CDR3 DNA sequence: TGTGCCAGCAGTTTTGCGGGAGGATACAATGAGCAGTTCTTC.

The chain recombines TRBV9 with TRBJ2-3, with 9 bases lining up with TRBD1. The V gene end was trimmed by 4 bases and the J gene end by 3 bases; junction bases not matched to a gene: 9. The CDR3 is 16 amino acids. Germline CDR1 is SGDLS and CDR2 is YYNGEE. Here the CDR3 reads CASSTNRDRVTDTQYF. CDR3 DNA: TGTGCCAGCAGCACAAACCGGGACAGGGTGACAGATACGCAGTATTTT.

V gene TRBV4-1 combines with J gene TRBJ1-1; D possibly corresponds to TRBD1 (6 bases). Germline V gene sequence: CDR1 MGHRA, CDR2 YSYEKL. Trimming removed 0 bases at V and 3 bases at J, with 14 bases between. The CDR3 sequence is 16 residues long. CDR3 sequence: CASSQEGGRGYTEAFF. Here the CDR3 DNA reads TGCGCCAGCAGCCAAGAGGGGGGGCGGGGGTACACTGAAGCTTTCTTT.

This clone was observed a few times. The chain combines TRBV7-9 with TRBJ2-7; possible D gene TRBD1, 6 bases. Trimming left V 5 bases short and J 3 bases short, with 26 bases between. The CDR3 runs 18 residues. Germline values: CDR1 SEHNR, CDR2 FQNEAQ (reference sequence). The CDR3 sequence: CASSAIGGAAAGGYEQYF. DNA for the CDR3: TGTGCCAGCAGCGCCATAGGGGGAGCGGCCGCAGGCGGCTACGAGCAGTACTTC.

The chain combines TRBV7-9 with TRBJ2-1; D is unresolved. Germline CDR1 and CDR2: SEHNR and FQNEAQ (reference sequence). The germline V and J ends were trimmed by 3 bases and 8 bases, with 14 bases remaining between them. CDR3 length equals 14 residues. CDR3 loop: CASSFGLVTHEQFF. CDR3 DNA: TGTGCCAGCAGCTTCGGTTTGGTTACCCATGAGCAGTTCTTC.

The chain has TRBV10-3 and TRBJ2-3; D is unresolved. The CDR3 covers 14 residues. V shed 10 bases and J shed 2 bases, with 16 bases lying between them. CDR1 and CDR2 from the germline V gene are ENHRY and SYGVKD. CDR3 sequence: CASRPRALTDTQYF. The CDR3 DNA follows: TGTGCCAGCAGACCCCGGGCCCTCACAGATACGCAGTATTTT.

This clone was found a few times. The chain joins TRBV30 to TRBJ1-2; a weak D match, TRBD1 (5 bases). Germline V gives CDR1 GTSNPN, CDR2 SVGIG (reference sequence). The V and J ends lost 2 bases and 4 bases respectively, with 8 bases between them. This CDR3 is built from 12 residues. CDR3: CAWSNGAYGYTF. The CDR3 bases are TGTGCCTGGAGTAACGGGGCCTATGGCTACACCTTC.

The V and J genes are TRBV5-8 and TRBJ2-1, with 9 positions matching TRBD2. From germline, CDR1 is SGHTS and CDR2 YDEGEE. There are 15 residues in the CDR3. Germline trimming cut 4 bases from V and 2 bases from J; bases unmatched to any gene: 4. Here the CDR3 DNA reads TGTGCCAGCAGCCCGGGACTAGCTACCTACAATGAGCAGTTCTTC. Translated: CASSPGLATYNEQFF.

This clone occurred a few times. The DNA for the CDR3 is TGTGCCAGTAGTTCACCAGGACAGGGGAACCACGAGCAGTACTTC. It yields the protein CASSSPGQGNHEQYF. The chain carries TRBV19 and TRBJ2-7; 9 nucleotides agree with TRBD1. CDR1 and CDR2 from the germline V gene are LNHDA and SQIVND (reference sequence). The V and J ends lost 5 bases and 5 bases, in that order; junction bases with no gene match: 10. This CDR3 has 15 amino acids.

This sequence joins TRBV25-1 and TRBJ1-3; no reliable D call. V was shortened by 1 base and J by 0 bases, with 10 bases between the two germline ends. Germline CDR1 and CDR2: MGHDK and SYGVNS. This CDR3 has 16 amino acids. DNA of the CDR3: TGTGCCAGCAGTGAATCAGTAAGGAACTCTGGAAACACCATATATTTT. Amino acid sequence: CASSESVRNSGNTIYF.

The rearrangement uses TRBV7-9 and TRBJ2-7, with 7 bases matching TRBD1. CDR1 and CDR2 from the germline V gene are SEHNR and FQNEAQ (reference sequence). With 5 bases clipped from V and 7 bases from J, the junction kept 8 bases outside the gene matches. The CDR3 has 13 amino acids. The CDR3 region has the DNA TGTGCCAGCAGCACCGCGACAGGGAGAGAGCAGTACTTC. Its translation: CASSTATGREQYF. The full variable domain, in which reference TRBV7-9 and TRBJ2-7 provide the parts outside the CDR3, is DTGVSQNPRHKITKRGQNVTFRCDPISEHNRLYWYRQTLGQGPEFLTYFQNEAQLEKSRLLSDRFSAERPKGSFSTLEIQRTEQGDSAMYLCASSTATGREQYFGPGTRLTVT.

V and J are TRBV6-6 and TRBJ2-3; 8 nucleotides match TRBD2. This CDR3 is 15 amino acids long. V lost 6 bases, J lost 4 bases, and 9 bases stayed unmatched. Germline V lookup: CDR1 MNHNY, CDR2 SVGAGI (reference sequence). The CDR3 region has the DNA TGTGCCAGCAGCTCGAGCGGGAGAGGCGCAGATACGCAGTATTTT. Translated, it gives CASSSSGRGADTQYF.

In this sample, this clone turned up a few times. The chain has TRBV28 and TRBJ1-5; no reliable D call. This CDR3 is 14 amino acids long. CDR1 is MDHEN and CDR2 is SYDVKM in the germline V gene. Trimming cost V 3 bases and J 1 base, with 7 bases left between them. The CDR3 is CASSLEGSNQPQHF. As DNA, the CDR3 is TGTGCCAGCAGTTTGGAGGGCAGCAATCAGCCCCAGCATTTT.